The 8 T cell receptor beta chains listed next were all sequenced from one sample in a study of blood T cell repertoires in COVID-19. Data came from immunoSEQ multiplex PCR; TCRdb stores just in-frame clones and leaves some out. The sample holds about 70,000 clones; about 86% are singletons and the top ten take around 12%. The sequencing sample was made of peripheral blood. The receptors originated from a human donor in a cohort sampled during active COVID-19.

The rearrangement links TRBV11-2 to TRBJ2-7, with D maybe TRBD2 (5 bases). The germline CDR1 and CDR2 sequences are SGHAT and FQNNGV. V was shortened by 1 base and J by 9 bases, with 13 bases between the two germline ends. This CDR3 has 13 amino acids. CDR3 region: CASSLGLPLGQYF. The CDR3 bases are TGTGCCAGCAGCTTAGGACTACCCCTAGGGCAGTACTTC. The full variable domain, rest sourced from reference TRBV11-2 and TRBJ2-7, is EAGVAQSPRYKIIEKRQSVAFWCNPISGHATLYWYQQILGQGPKLLIQFQNNGVVDDSQLPKDRFSAERLKGVDSTLKIQPAKLEDSAVYLCASSLGLPLGQYFGPGTRLTVT.

The rearrangement links TRBV19 to TRBJ2-3, with 10 bases matching TRBD1. The CDR3 consists of 15 residues. V was clipped by 5 bases and J by 1 base; unmatched bases: 3. CDR1 and CDR2 (germline): LNHDA, SQIVND (reference sequence). The CDR3 DNA reads TGTGCCAGTAGTCACGGGACAGGGGGCACAGATACGCAGTATTTT. The encoded protein is CASSHGTGGTDTQYF.

This rearrangement joins TRBV27 to TRBJ2-2, with unresolved D. This CDR3 is built from 13 residues. Trimming shortened V by 4 bases and J by 7 bases, and 10 bases separated the two germline ends. The germline V gene has CDR1 MNHEY and CDR2 SMNVEV (reference sequence). The CDR3 loop is CASSSPPGGELFF. The CDR3 nucleotides are TGTGCCAGCAGTTCACCTCCGGGCGGGGAGCTGTTTTTT.

Here the CDR3 DNA reads TGTGCCAGCAGCTTCTTTGGGGACAGCTCCTATAATTCACCCCTCCACTTT. Translated: CASSFFGDSSYNSPLHF. The V gene is TRBV13, the J gene TRBJ1-6; 7 positions match TRBD1. V gave up 3 bases and J gave up 0 bases; unmatched junction bases: 5. Germline lookup yields CDR1 PRHDT and CDR2 FYEKMQ (reference sequence). The CDR3 has 17 residues.

The chain links TRBV28 to TRBJ1-2; D might be TRBD1 (5 bases). V shed 8 bases and J shed 6 bases, with 16 bases lying between them. This CDR3 has 13 residues. Germline assignment: CDR1 MDHEN and CDR2 SYDVKM. Written as DNA, the CDR3 is TGTGCCAGCCGAAGTTTAGGGGTGGATGGCTACACCTTC. Translation: CASRSLGVDGYTF.

This chain joins TRBV5-1 and TRBJ2-7; 12 bases match TRBD2. V shed 0 bases and J 0 bases; nucleotides not matched to a gene: 7. The length of the CDR3 is 18 residues. The germline V gene has CDR1 SGHRS and CDR2 YFSETQ. The CDR3 coding sequence is TGCGCCAGCAGCTTGGTTCCTAGCGGGGGGGCCAGCTCCTACGAGCAGTACTTC. This translates into CASSLVPSGGASSYEQYF.

The J gene is TRBJ2-7, the V gene TRBV6-6, with 10 nucleotides matching TRBD2. Losses at the gene ends were 5 bases for V and 5 bases for J; bases not matched to a gene: 6. This CDR3 has 14 amino acids. Germline CDR1 MNHNY, CDR2 SVGAGI (reference sequence). The CDR3 reads CASSPSGGADEQYF. The CDR3 nucleotides are TGTGCCAGCAGTCCCAGCGGGGGGGCCGACGAGCAGTACTTC.

The V and J genes are TRBV6-2 or TRBV6-3 and TRBJ2-5; no clear D gene. CDR1 and CDR2 from the germline V gene are MNHEY and SVGEGT. The germline V and J ends were trimmed by 2 bases and 9 bases, with 10 bases remaining between them. This CDR3 comprises 12 residues. CDR3 DNA sequence: TGTGCCAGCAGTTACCCCTCTGAGGCCCAGTACTTC. Protein sequence: CASSYPSEAQYF.